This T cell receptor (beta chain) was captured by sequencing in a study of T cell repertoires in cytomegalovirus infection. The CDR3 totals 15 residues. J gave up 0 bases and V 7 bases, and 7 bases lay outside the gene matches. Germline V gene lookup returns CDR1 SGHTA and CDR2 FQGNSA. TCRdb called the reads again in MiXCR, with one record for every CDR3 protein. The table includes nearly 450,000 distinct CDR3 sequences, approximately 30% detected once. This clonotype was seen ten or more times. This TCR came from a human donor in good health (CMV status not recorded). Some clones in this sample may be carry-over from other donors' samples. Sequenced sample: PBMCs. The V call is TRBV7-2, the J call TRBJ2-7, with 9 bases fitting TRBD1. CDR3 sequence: CASNAWDRVSYEQYF. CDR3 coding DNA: TGTGCCAGCAATGCCTGGGACAGGGTCTCCTACGAGCAGTACTTC.